These 27 T cell receptor beta chains were all obtained from the same sample, sequenced in a study of blood T cell repertoires in COVID-19. The assay was immunoSEQ multiplex PCR, and TCRdb's table has in-frame clones only and misses some. The sample lists 54,000 or so clones, approximately 82% seen once, with about 3.5% in the top ten. Sequencing used peripheral blood. All receptors come from a woman of 80 years or more with acute or convalescent COVID-19.

V is TRBV28 and J is TRBJ2-7; TRBD2 is a possible D gene (7 bases). The germline gives CDR1 MDHEN, CDR2 SYDVKM. The V end was cut by 2 bases, the J end by 6 bases, with 11 bases between. The CDR3 runs to 13 residues. CDR3 in DNA: TGTGCCAGCAGTTTAGGGGGGGCTCTCGAGCAGTACTTC. Translated: CASSLGGALEQYF.

The chain couples TRBV3-1 (or the pseudogene TRBV3-2) to TRBJ2-1; TRBD1 might be the D (5 bases). The germline V and J ends were trimmed by 4 bases and 6 bases, with 16 bases remaining between them. Germline CDR1 LGHDT, CDR2 YNNKEL (reference sequence). This CDR3 region has 15 residues. The CDR3, as DNA: TGTGCCAGCAGCCCAGGCTGGGGCCCCGCCAATGAGCAGTTCTTC. Translation: CASSPGWGPANEQFF.

The chain has TRBV2 and TRBJ1-6; 7 nucleotides match TRBD1. The V segment lost 5 bases and the J segment 7 bases; nucleotides outside the gene matches: 14. The CDR3 sequence is 17 residues long. Germline V CDR1 and CDR2: SNHLY, FYNNEI. For the CDR3, the DNA is TGTGCCAGCAGTATATCTCCCGACAGGGCCCGAAATTCACCCCTCCACTTT. Encoded protein: CASSISPDRARNSPLHF. The variable domain in full, completed from reference TRBV2 and TRBJ1-6, reads EPEVTQTPSHQVTQMGQEVILRCVPISNHLYFYWYRQILGQKVEFLVSFYNNEISEKSEIFDDQFSVERPDGSNFTLKIRSTKLEDSAMYFCASSISPDRARNSPLHFGNGTRLTVT.

The genes are TRBV13 and TRBJ2-1, with 13 positions matching TRBD2. CDR3 size: 16 residues. Germline V gene lookup returns CDR1 PRHDT and CDR2 FYEKMQ (reference sequence). J lost 7 bases, V lost 3 bases, and 6 bases had no gene match. CDR3 sequence (DNA): TGTGCCAGCAGCTTTGGTACTAGCGGGGGGGCGAATGAGCAGTTCTTC. This translates into CASSFGTSGGANEQFF.

The rearrangement uses TRBV6-5 and TRBJ2-5; the D gene is possibly TRBD2 (6 bases). Deletions cut 7 bases from V and 1 base from J, with 16 bases between. The germline CDR1 and CDR2 sequences are MNHEY and SVGAGI. The CDR3 spans 15 residues. CDR3 loop: CASTPGRNSQETQYF. CDR3 bases: TGTGCCAGCACCCCAGGGAGGAACTCCCAAGAGACCCAGTACTTC.

This rearrangement joins TRBV6-5 to TRBJ1-3, with TRBD1 matching 7 bases. The CDR3 has 14 residues. After removal of 5 bases from V and 8 bases from J, the junction contained 9 bases not matched to a gene. Germline lookup yields CDR1 MNHEY and CDR2 SVGAGI. CDR3 loop: CASSQYRGHDTIYF. The CDR3, as DNA: TGTGCCAGCAGTCAATACAGGGGTCACGACACCATATATTTT.

The rearrangement uses TRBV6-5 and TRBJ2-7, with TRBD1 matching 9 bases. This CDR3 has 16 amino acids. Germline assignment: CDR1 MNHEY and CDR2 SVGAGI. The junction had 14 bases not matched to a gene; V was cut back by 4 bases and J by 7 bases. CDR3 residues: CASSLEGGQGSREQYF. The CDR3 DNA reads as TGTGCCAGCAGTTTGGAGGGGGGACAGGGTAGTAGGGAGCAGTACTTC.

The J gene is TRBJ1-1, the V gene TRBV4-1; no firm D call. Germline V gene lookup returns CDR1 MGHRA and CDR2 YSYEKL. This CDR3 has 11 amino acids. With 7 bases removed from V and 1 base from J, the gap between germline ends came to 4 bases. The CDR3 coding sequence is TGCGCCAGCATCGGGAACACTGAAGCTTTCTTT. Its protein is CASIGNTEAFF.

The chain combines TRBV5-4 with TRBJ1-2; TRBD1 matches 8 bases. Germline CDR1 SGHNT, CDR2 YYREEE (reference sequence). The V gene end was trimmed by 4 bases and the J gene end by 4 bases; junction bases not matched to a gene: 6. This CDR3 comprises 14 residues. The CDR3 loop reads CASSQGQESYGYTF. The CDR3 DNA reads as TGTGCCAGCAGCCAGGGACAGGAGTCCTATGGCTACACCTTC. Full variable domain (remainder filled in from reference TRBV5-4 and TRBJ1-2): ETGVTQSPTHLIKTRGQQVTLRCSSQSGHNTVSWYQQALGQGPQFIFQYYREEENGRGNFPPRFSGLQFPNYSSELNVNALELDDSALYLCASSQGQESYGYTFGSGTRLTVV.

The rearrangement links TRBV19 to TRBJ1-5, with 9 positions matching TRBD1. The length of the CDR3 is 15 residues. In germline, CDR1 is LNHDA, CDR2 SQIVND (reference sequence). The J segment lost 3 bases and the V segment lost 6 bases, leaving 6 bases of the junction unmatched. The CDR3 here is CASSSDRGNNQPQHF. CDR3 bases: TGTGCCAGTAGCTCGGACAGGGGAAACAATCAGCCCCAGCATTTT.

This clone was observed a handful of times. V is TRBV5-1 and J is TRBJ1-3; D not resolved. Trimming took 2 bases from V and 0 from J, leaving 6 bases between them. The germline gives CDR1 SGHRS, CDR2 YFSETQ. The CDR3 runs to 14 residues. This CDR3 is CASSFDSSGNTIYF. The DNA for the CDR3 is TGCGCCAGCAGCTTTGATAGCTCTGGAAACACCATATATTTT.

V usage is TRBV11-2 and J usage is TRBJ2-7; 12 bases align to TRBD2. The J segment lost 7 bases and the V segment lost 5 bases, leaving 6 bases of the junction unmatched. The CDR3 spans 14 residues. Germline CDR1 reads SGHAT; CDR2 reads FQNNGV. The chain's CDR3 is CASSATSGRLEQYF. CDR3 DNA sequence: TGTGCCAGCAGCGCTACTAGCGGGAGGTTAGAGCAGTACTTC.

The genes are TRBV5-6 and TRBJ2-5; D is undetermined. Germline-derived CDR1 and CDR2 are SGHDT and YYEEEE. The CDR3 loop spans 13 amino acids. V shed 1 base and J shed 4 bases, with 8 bases lying between them. CDR3 DNA sequence: TGTGCCAGCAGCTTGCCAGGAACAGAGACCCAGTACTTC. Protein sequence: CASSLPGTETQYF.

This chain links TRBV3-1 (or the pseudogene TRBV3-2) with TRBJ2-7; D is perhaps TRBD2 (6 bases). This CDR3 is 13 amino acids long. V was trimmed by 1 base and J by 7 bases, leaving 11 bases between them. Germline V CDR1 and CDR2: LGHDT, YNNKEL (reference sequence). As DNA, the CDR3 is TGTGCCAGCAGCCAAGTAATGGAGGGAGAGCAGTACTTC. Its translation: CASSQVMEGEQYF.

This rearrangement joins TRBV6-1 to TRBJ1-3, with TRBD1 matching 8 bases. V dropped 4 bases and J dropped 0; count of bases not matched to a gene: 5. In germline, CDR1 is MNHNS, CDR2 SASEGT. The CDR3 spans 16 residues. CDR3 sequence: CASSATGASSGNTIYF. In nucleotides, the CDR3 is TGTGCCAGCAGTGCGACAGGGGCGAGCTCTGGAAACACCATATATTTT.

The chain has TRBV5-6 and TRBJ2-5; TRBD2 aligns across 11 bases. J was trimmed by 1 base and V by 3 bases; bases with no gene match: 2. CDR3 length: 15 residues. In germline, CDR1 is SGHDT, CDR2 YYEEEE. DNA of the CDR3: TGTGCCAGCAGCTGGGGACTAGCGGCCCAAGAGACCCAGTACTTC. The encoded protein is CASSWGLAAQETQYF.

This chain joins TRBV5-4 and TRBJ1-1, with D perhaps matching TRBD1 (5 bases). Germline V gene lookup returns CDR1 SGHNT and CDR2 YYREEE (reference sequence). V lost 4 bases and J 0 bases, leaving 7 bases between the germline ends. The length of the CDR3 is 13 residues. CDR3 DNA: TGTGCCAGCAGCGCAGGGTTGAACACTGAAGCTTTCTTT. Amino acids: CASSAGLNTEAFF.

The rearrangement uses TRBV7-9 and TRBJ1-2; D perhaps matches TRBD1 (5 bases). The CDR3 is 12 amino acids. V lost 5 bases and J 8 bases, leaving 12 bases between the germline ends. Germline V lookup: CDR1 SEHNR, CDR2 FQNEAQ (reference sequence). The CDR3 sequence is CASSDRGRGYTF. CDR3 sequence (DNA): TGTGCCAGCAGCGACAGAGGAAGGGGCTACACCTTC. Supplemented by reference TRBV7-9 and TRBJ1-2, the full variable domain reads DTGVSQNPRHKITKRGQNVTFRCDPISEHNRLYWYRQTLGQGPEFLTYFQNEAQLEKSRLLSDRFSAERPKGSFSTLEIQRTEQGDSAMYLCASSDRGRGYTFGSGTRLTVV.

The V gene is TRBV29-1, the J gene TRBJ1-1; 9 bases are a match to TRBD1. There are 15 residues in the CDR3. Germline V CDR1 and CDR2: SQVTM, ANQGSEA. Trimming took 1 base from V and 4 from J; bases not matched to a gene: 7. The CDR3 DNA reads TGCAGCGTTGAAGGAGGGACAGGGAAGGGCACTGAAGCTTTCTTT. Its protein product is CSVEGGTGKGTEAFF. Looking up the rest from reference TRBV29-1 and TRBJ1-1 gives the full variable domain: SAVISQKPSRDICQRGTSLTIQCQVDSQVTMMFWYRQQPGQSLTLIATANQGSEATYESGFVIDKFPISRPNLTFSTLTVSNMSPEDSSIYLCSVEGGTGKGTEAFFGQGTRLTVV.

The chain links TRBV7-2 to TRBJ1-2; 7 bases agree with TRBD1. Germline values: CDR1 SGHTA, CDR2 FQGNSA. The CDR3 sequence is 15 residues long. V shed 5 bases, J shed 0 bases, and the junction held 6 bases outside the gene matches. CDR3 nucleotide sequence: TGTGCCAGCAGCCGGGGGACAGCTGCTAACTATGGCTACACCTTC. This encodes CASSRGTAANYGYTF.

The chain links TRBV5-4 to TRBJ2-5, with TRBD2 matching 14 bases. CDR3 length equals 18 residues. Per germline, CDR1 SGHNT and CDR2 YYREEE (reference sequence). The V segment lost 4 bases and the J segment 0 bases; nucleotides outside the gene matches: 8. The CDR3 DNA reads as TGTGCCAGCAGCCAAGGACTAGCGGGGGGATCGTACCAAGAGACCCAGTACTTC. This gives the protein CASSQGLAGGSYQETQYF.

The chain recombines TRBV6-6 with TRBJ2-7; 10 positions match TRBD1. CDR3 length: 15 amino acids. V shed 6 bases, J shed 6 bases, and the junction held 11 bases outside the gene matches. Germline CDR1 and CDR2: MNHNY and SVGAGI (reference sequence). The CDR3: CASRLFPGQGSEQYF. CDR3 sequence (DNA): TGTGCCAGCAGACTCTTTCCGGGACAGGGGAGCGAGCAGTACTTC.

This rearrangement joins TRBV19 to TRBJ2-1; TRBD2 might be the D (6 bases). CDR1 is LNHDA, CDR2 SQIVND, per germline (reference sequence). Trimming removed 3 bases from V and 15 bases from J, with 15 bases in between. This CDR3 is built from 12 residues. The CDR3 nucleotides read TGTGCCAGTAGTATGCGGGACTCAAGGCCGTTCTTC. This encodes CASSMRDSRPFF.

V and J are TRBV4-1 and TRBJ1-2; 8 bases are shared with TRBD1. V was pared by 4 bases and J by 11 bases, with 12 bases of the junction left unmatched. This CDR3 contains 14 residues. Germline V gene data show CDR1 as MGHRA and CDR2 as YSYEKL. CDR3 DNA: TGCGCCAGCAGCCGTATACAGGGGGAATCTGGTTACACCTTC. Protein product: CASSRIQGESGYTF.

The chain uses TRBV7-9 and TRBJ2-7; 14 bases align to TRBD2. The CDR3 is made up of 16 amino acids. From germline, CDR1 is SEHNR and CDR2 FQNEAQ (reference sequence). V was clipped by 3 bases and J by 6 bases; unmatched bases: 7. The CDR3 region is CASSLGTSGSTVEQYF. CDR3 in DNA: TGTGCCAGCAGCTTGGGGACTAGCGGGAGCACAGTCGAGCAGTACTTC.

The V and J genes are TRBV6-6 and TRBJ1-1; no clear D gene. Germline V gene data show CDR1 as MNHNY and CDR2 as SVGAGI (reference sequence). Trimming removed 2 bases from V and 0 bases from J, with 13 bases in between. The CDR3 covers 16 residues. CDR3 coding DNA: TGTGCCAGCAGTTACGGTGGCAGAAGTATGAACACTGAAGCTTTCTTT. Residues: CASSYGGRSMNTEAFF.

This chain's CDR3 is CASSDWGVHYNSPLHF. CDR3 sequence (DNA): TGTGCCAGCAGCGACTGGGGGGTTCACTATAATTCACCCCTCCACTTT. The chain has TRBV5-5 and TRBJ1-6; D may be TRBD1 (5 bases). Germline V gene lookup returns CDR1 SGHKS and CDR2 YYEKEE (reference sequence). Trimming removed 4 bases at V and 3 bases at J, with 14 bases between. The CDR3 is 16 amino acids.